This TCR beta chain was observed in a study of response to subunit inactivated influenza vaccine. This clonotype was detected only a few times. What it binds is not known. A single record per CDR3 protein comes from TCRdb applying MiXCR to the RT-PCR reads. The sample lists approximately 500,000 distinct CDR3 sequences, roughly 13% seen once, with roughly 14% in the top ten. CDR1 and CDR2 from the germline V gene are SNHLY and FYNNEI. CDR3 length: 14 amino acids. With 6 bases clipped from V and 6 bases from J, the junction kept 6 bases outside the gene matches. General study findings and limits: Authors proposed each seasonal influenza vaccination draws in few new T cells.

The sequencing here drew on PBMCs from blood, taken roughly 46 days after vaccination. The V gene is TRBV2, the J gene TRBJ2-1; TRBD1 matches 9 bases. The clonotype comes from a man in his fifties who received an inactivated influenza vaccine. CDR3 loop: CASRGDRAGNEQFF. The CDR3 DNA follows: TGTGCCAGCAGAGGGGACAGGGCCGGCAATGAGCAGTTCTTC. Filled out from reference TRBV2 and TRBJ2-1, the complete variable domain reads EPEVTQTPSHQVTQMGQEVILRCVPISNHLYFYWYRQILGQKVEFLVSFYNNEISEKSEIFDDQFSVERPDGSNFTLKIRSTKLEDSAMYFCASRGDRAGNEQFFGPGTRLTVL.